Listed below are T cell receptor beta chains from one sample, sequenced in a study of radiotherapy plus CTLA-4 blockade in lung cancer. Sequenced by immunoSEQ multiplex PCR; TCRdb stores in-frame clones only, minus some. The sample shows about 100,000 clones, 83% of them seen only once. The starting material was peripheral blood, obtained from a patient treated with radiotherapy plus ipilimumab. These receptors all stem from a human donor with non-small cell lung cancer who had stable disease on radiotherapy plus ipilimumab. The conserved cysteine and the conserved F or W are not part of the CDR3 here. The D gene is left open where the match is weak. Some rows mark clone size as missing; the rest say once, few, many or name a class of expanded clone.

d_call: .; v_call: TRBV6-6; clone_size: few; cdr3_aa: ASSYDSGAREAF
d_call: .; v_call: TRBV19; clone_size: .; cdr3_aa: ASSSTGTLNTGELF
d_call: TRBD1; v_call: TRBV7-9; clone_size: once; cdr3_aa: ASSPPGQGFKKLF
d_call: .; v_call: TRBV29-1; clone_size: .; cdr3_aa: SVVGTDTQY
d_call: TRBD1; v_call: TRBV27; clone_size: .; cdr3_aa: ASSFSDRNTIY
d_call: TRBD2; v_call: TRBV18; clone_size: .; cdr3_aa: ASSPPPSVGSGGVISYEQY
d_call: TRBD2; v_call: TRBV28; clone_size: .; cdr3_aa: ASSLPPSGSTYNEQF
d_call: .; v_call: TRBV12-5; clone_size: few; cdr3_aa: ASGFLGQQF
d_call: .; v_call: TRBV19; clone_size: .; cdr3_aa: ASSIEPLAAGRSYEQY
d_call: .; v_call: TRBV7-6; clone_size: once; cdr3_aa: ASSFQASRAYEQY